What follows is one TCR beta chain and its context. This entry belongs to a study of blood T cell repertoires in COVID-19. The ends lost 0 bases at V and 4 bases at J; junction bases unmatched: 3. This CDR3 comprises 15 residues. The germline CDR1 and CDR2 sequences are LGHDT and YNNKEL (reference sequence). Clones were sequenced by immunoSEQ multiplex PCR, and TCRdb holds only the in-frame ones, with some missing. The repertoire holds 140,000 to 150,000 clones, with 80% to 90% as singletons. Sequenced input: peripheral blood. The clonotype was recovered from a man aged 60 to 75 with active or convalescent COVID-19. The rearrangement joins TRBV3-1 (or the pseudogene TRBV3-2) to TRBJ2-3; 8 bases fit TRBD1. This CDR3 reads CASSQEKGQADTQYF. The CDR3, as DNA: TGTGCCAGCAGCCAAGAAAAGGGACAGGCAGATACGCAGTATTTT.